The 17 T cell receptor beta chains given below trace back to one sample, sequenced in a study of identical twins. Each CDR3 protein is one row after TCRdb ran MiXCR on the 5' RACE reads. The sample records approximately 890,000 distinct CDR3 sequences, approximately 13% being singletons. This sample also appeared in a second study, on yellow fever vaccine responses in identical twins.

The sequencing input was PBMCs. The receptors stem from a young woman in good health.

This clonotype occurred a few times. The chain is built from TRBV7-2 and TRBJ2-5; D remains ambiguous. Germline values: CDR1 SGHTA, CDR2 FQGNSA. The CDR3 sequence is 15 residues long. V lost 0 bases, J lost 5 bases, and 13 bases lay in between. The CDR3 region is CASSLAGLLGETQYF. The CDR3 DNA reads TGTGCCAGCAGCTTAGCGGGGTTGCTGGGGGAGACCCAGTACTTC.

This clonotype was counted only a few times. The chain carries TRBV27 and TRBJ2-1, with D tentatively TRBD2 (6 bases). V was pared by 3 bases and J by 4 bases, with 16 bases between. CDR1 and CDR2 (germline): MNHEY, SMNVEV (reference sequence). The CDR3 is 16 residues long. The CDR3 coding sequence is TGTGCCAGCAGTTTTAGGGTCTCGGGAGCGTACAATGAGCAGTTCTTC. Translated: CASSFRVSGAYNEQFF.

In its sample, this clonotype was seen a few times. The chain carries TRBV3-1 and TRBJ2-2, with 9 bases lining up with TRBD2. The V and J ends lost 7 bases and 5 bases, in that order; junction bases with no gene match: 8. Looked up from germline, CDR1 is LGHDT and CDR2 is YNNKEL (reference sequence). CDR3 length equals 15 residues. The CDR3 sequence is CASNQLSGRTGELFF. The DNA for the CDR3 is TGTGCCAGCAATCAACTTAGCGGGAGAACCGGGGAGCTGTTTTTT.

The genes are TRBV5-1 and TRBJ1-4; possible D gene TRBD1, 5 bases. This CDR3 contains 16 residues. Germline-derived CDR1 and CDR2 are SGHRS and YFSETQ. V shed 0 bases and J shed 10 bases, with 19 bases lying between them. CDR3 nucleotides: TGCGCCAGCAGCTTGGCTTCCGGGCAGGGTCTTGCAAAACTGTTTTTT. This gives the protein CASSLASGQGLAKLFF.

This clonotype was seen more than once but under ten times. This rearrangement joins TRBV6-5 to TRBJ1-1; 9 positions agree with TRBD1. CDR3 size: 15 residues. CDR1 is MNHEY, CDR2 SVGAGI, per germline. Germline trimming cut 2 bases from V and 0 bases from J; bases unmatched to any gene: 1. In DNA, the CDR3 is TGTGCCAGCAGTTACGGACAGGGGATGAACACTGAAGCTTTCTTT. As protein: CASSYGQGMNTEAFF.

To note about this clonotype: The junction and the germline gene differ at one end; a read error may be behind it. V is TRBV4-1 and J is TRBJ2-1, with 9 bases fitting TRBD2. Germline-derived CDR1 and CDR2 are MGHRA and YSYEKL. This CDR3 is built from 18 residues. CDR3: CASIQYWGSSGRGDEQFF. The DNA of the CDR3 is TGCGCCAGCATCCAATATTGGGGGAGTAGCGGGAGAGGGGATGAGCAGTTCTTC.

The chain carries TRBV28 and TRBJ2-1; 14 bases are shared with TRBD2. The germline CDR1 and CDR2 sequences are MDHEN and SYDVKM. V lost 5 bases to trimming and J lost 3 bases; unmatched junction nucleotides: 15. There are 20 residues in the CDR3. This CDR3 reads CASSQTTGLAGETVYNEQFF. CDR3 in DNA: TGTGCCAGCAGTCAAACAACGGGACTAGCGGGAGAGACGGTCTACAATGAGCAGTTCTTC.

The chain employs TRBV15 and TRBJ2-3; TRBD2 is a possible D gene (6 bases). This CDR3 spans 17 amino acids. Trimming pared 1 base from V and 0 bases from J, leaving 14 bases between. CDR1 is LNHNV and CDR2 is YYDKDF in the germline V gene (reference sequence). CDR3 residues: CATSRAPGGTSTDTQYF. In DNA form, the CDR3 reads TGTGCCACCAGCAGAGCCCCAGGCGGGACTAGCACAGATACGCAGTATTTT.

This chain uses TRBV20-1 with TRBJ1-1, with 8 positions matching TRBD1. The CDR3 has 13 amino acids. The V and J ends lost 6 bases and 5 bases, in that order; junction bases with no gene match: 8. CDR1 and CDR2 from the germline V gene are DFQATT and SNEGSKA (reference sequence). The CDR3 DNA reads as TGCAGTGCCTGGACAGGGTGGGAGACTGAAGCTTTCTTT. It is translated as CSAWTGWETEAFF.

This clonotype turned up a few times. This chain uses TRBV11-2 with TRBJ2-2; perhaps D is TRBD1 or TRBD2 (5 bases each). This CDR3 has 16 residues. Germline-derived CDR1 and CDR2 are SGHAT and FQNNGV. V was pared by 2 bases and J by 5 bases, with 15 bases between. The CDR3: CASSLLRGRGTGELFF. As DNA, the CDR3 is TGTGCCAGCAGCTTACTGAGGGGTAGAGGGACCGGGGAGCTGTTTTTT.

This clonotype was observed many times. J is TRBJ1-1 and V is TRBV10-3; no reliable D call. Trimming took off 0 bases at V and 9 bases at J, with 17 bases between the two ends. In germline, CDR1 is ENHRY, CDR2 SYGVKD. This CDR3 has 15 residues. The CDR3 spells CAISESTLGSGKAFF. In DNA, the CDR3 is TGTGCCATCAGTGAGTCGACCCTTGGAAGTGGAAAAGCTTTCTTT.

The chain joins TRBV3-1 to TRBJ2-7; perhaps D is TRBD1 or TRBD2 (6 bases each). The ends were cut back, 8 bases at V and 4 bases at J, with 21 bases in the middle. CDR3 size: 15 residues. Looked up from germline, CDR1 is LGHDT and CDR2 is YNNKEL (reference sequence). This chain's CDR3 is CASSKVRGGSYEQYF. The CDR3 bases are TGTGCCAGCTCCAAAGTCCGAGGGGGGAGTTACGAGCAGTACTTC.

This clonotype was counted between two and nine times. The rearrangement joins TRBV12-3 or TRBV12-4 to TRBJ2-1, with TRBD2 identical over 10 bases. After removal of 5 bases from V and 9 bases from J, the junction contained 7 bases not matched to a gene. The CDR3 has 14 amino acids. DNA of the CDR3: TGTGCCAGCAGTCTCAGCGGGGGGGCCGTTGAGCAGTTCTTC. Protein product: CASSLSGGAVEQFF.

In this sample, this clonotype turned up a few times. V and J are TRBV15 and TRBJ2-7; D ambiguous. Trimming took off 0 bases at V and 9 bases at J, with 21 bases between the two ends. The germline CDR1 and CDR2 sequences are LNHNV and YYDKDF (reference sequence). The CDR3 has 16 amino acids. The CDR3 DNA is TGTGCCACCAGCAGAGACGTCGTGGATACGGCTTGGGGGCAGTACGTC. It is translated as CATSRDVVDTAWGQYV.

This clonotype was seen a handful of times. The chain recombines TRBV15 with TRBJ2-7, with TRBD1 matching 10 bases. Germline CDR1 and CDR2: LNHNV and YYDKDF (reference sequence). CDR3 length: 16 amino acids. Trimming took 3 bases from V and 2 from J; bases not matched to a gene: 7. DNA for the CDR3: TGTGCCACCAGCAGGGGGTCGGGGACAGGGGCCTACGAGCAGTACGTC. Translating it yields CATSRGSGTGAYEQYV.

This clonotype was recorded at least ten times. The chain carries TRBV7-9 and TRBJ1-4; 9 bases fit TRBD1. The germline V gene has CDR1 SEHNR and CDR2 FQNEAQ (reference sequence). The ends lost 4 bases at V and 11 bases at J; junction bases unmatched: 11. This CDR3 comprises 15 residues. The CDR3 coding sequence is TGTGCCAGCAGCTCCGACAGGGGGTTAGGTGATAAACTGTTTTTT. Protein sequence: CASSSDRGLGDKLFF. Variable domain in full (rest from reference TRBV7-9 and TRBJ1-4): DTGVSQNPRHKITKRGQNVTFRCDPISEHNRLYWYRQTLGQGPEFLTYFQNEAQLEKSRLLSDRFSAERPKGSFSTLEIQRTEQGDSAMYLCASSSDRGLGDKLFFGSGTQLSVL.

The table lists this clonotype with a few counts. The CDR3 protein is CAISEGVLSSGPTVAKNIQYF. CDR3 sequence (DNA): TGTGCCATCAGTGAGGGGGTCCTCTCTAGCGGGCCGACAGTAGCCAAAAACATTCAGTACTTC. The genes are TRBV10-3 and TRBJ2-4; 8 positions match TRBD2. The germline V gene encodes CDR1 ENHRY and CDR2 SYGVKD. V lost 2 bases, J lost 0 bases, and 18 bases stayed unmatched. The CDR3 is made up of 21 amino acids.